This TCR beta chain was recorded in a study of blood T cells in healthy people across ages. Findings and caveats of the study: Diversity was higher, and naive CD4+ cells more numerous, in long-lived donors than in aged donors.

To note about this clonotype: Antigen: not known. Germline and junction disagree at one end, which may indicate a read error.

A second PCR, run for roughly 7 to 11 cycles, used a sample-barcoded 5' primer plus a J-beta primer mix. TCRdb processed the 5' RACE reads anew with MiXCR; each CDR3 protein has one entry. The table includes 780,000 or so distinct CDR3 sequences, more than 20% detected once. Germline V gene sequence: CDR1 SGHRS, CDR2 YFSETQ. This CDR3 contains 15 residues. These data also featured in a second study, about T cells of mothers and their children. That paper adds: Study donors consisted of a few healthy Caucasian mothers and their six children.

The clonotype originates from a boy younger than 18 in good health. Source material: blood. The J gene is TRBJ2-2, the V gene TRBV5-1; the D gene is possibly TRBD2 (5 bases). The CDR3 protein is CASSLPPPNTGEPFF. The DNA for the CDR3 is TGCGCCAGCAGCTTGCCCCCTCCGAACACCGGGGAGCCGTTTTTT. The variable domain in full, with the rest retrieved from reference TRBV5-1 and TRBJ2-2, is KAGVTQTPRYLIKTRGQQVTLSCSPISGHRSVSWYQQTPGQGLQFLFEYFSETQRNKGNFPGRFSGRQFSNSRSEMNVSTLELGDSALYLCASSLPPPNTGEPFFGEGSRLTVL.